This TCR beta chain derives from a study of Ad26.COV2.S vaccination and SARS-CoV-2 variants. About the study: Ad26.COV2.S was injected intramuscularly once or twice, 56 days apart.

Sequencing used immunoSEQ multiplex PCR; TCRdb keeps in-frame clones, though not all of them. The table shows about 680,000 clones, with around 90% occurring only once. Sample treatment: around 19 received Ad26.COV2.S at low or high dose, single or two shots; 5 received placebo; per-sample allocation not given. Sampling happened 63 days after the first vaccine or placebo injection. In the vaccine, an Ad26 vector expressed the SARS-CoV-2 spike of the Wuhan strain. This CDR3 region has 15 residues. The V gene lost 0 bases and the J gene lost 2 bases, with 10 bases spanning the gap. The germline CDR1 and CDR2 sequences are MGHRA and YSYEKL. Overall study results and limits: The study found higher spike-specific TCR breadth in vaccine than placebo recipients.

Concerning this clone: Its target is unknown.

The rearrangement links TRBV4-1 to TRBJ1-2; a weak D match, TRBD1 (5 bases). The sequence was collected from a person aged 18 to 59 who received the Ad26.COV2.S COVID-19 vaccine or a placebo. The starting material was peripheral blood, obtained in a trial of Ad26.COV2.S vaccine versus placebo. Here the CDR3 DNA reads TGCGCCAGCAGCCAAGAGGTGGGGGTAAACTATGGCTACACCTTC. It specifies CASSQEVGVNYGYTF.